This T cell receptor beta chain was recovered during a study of blood T cells in healthy people across ages. Germline V CDR1 and CDR2: SGHTA, FQGTGA. The CDR3 spans 15 residues. The V end was cut by 2 bases, the J end by 3 bases, with 11 bases between. Combining a sample-barcoded 5' primer with a J-beta primer mix, a second PCR ran for roughly 6 to 12 cycles. TCRdb passed the 5' RACE reads through MiXCR, listing each CDR3 protein once. The repertoire holds more than 700,000 distinct CDR3 sequences, with 40% to 65% as singletons. The origin of this receptor is an elderly man in good health. Sequencing was done on a sample of blood. The chain combines TRBV7-3 with TRBJ2-1; D perhaps matches TRBD1 (6 bases). The CDR3 loop is CASSLGNRVYNEQFF. In nucleotides, the CDR3 is TGTGCCAGCAGCTTAGGGAACAGGGTCTACAATGAGCAGTTCTTC.